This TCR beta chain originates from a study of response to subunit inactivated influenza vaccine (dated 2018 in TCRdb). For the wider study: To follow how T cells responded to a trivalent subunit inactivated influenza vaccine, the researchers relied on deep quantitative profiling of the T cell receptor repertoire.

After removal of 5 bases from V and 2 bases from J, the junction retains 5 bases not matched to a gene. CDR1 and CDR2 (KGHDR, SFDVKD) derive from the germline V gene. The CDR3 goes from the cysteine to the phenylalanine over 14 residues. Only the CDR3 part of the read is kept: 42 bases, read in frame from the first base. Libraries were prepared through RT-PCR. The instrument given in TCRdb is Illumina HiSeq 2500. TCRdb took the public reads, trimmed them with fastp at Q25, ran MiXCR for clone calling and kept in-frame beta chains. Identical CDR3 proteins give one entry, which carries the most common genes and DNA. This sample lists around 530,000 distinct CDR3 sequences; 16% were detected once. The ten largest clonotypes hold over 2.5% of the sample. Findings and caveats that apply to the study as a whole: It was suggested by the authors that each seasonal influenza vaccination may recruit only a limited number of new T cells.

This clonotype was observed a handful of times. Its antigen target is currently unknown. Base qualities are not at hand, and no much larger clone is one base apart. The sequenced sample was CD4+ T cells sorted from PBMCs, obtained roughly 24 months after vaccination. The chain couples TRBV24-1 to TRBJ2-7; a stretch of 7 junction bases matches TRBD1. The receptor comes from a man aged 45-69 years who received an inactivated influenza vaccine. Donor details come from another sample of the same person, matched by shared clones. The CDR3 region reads CATSAQGPPYEQYF. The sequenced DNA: TGTGCCACCAGTGCACAGGGGCCCCCCTACGAGCAGTACTTC.